This T cell receptor beta chain was identified in a study of shared clonotypes between healthy human individuals (dated by TCRdb to 2018 to 2020). In the study overall: The cohort comprised two women and a few men aged 18 to 49 years. For each donor, CD4 naive and CD4 memory were each given three plates, CD8 naive was given two plates, and CD8 memory was given one plate. The study deeply sequenced blood TCR repertoires of about 5 healthy adults to estimate repertoire size and the extent of clonotype sharing between individuals. Libraries were prepared and TCR repertoires were sequenced by different laboratories using diverse techniques, in order to increase sequencing depth and limit assay-specific biases. Each donor's leukapheresis produced roughly between roughly 0.85 and 9.5 billion PBMCs. Findings and caveats that apply to the study as a whole: Across a few donors, approximately 4.6% of naive CD4, roughly 3.8% of naive CD8, around 2.1% of memory CD4, and about 0.4% of memory CD8 clonotypes were shared. Rarefaction of sorted-subset datasets indicated incomplete sequencing despite the large sequencing depth. Pairwise subsampling led to the expectation that sequencing depth would affect the degree of clonotype sharing among donors. Sampling was restricted to blood, and TCR repertoires in tissues likely differ from the TCR repertoires found in blood. Because the study included a small number of donors, the genetic and exposure-history diversity represented was limited. Estimated clonotype richness was generally larger for naive than for memory subsets. Clonotypes shared by all four sorted-subset donors showed higher generation probabilities than non-shared clonotypes.

Healthy HIV-negative adults with no recently reported acute infections or vaccinations were included as donors. Only Caucasian adults living in Nashville, Tennessee, USA were represented among the donors. Magnetic negative selection was used to enrich CD4+ T cells, after which naive cells were positively selected on CD45RA and the negative fraction became the memory subset. Blood was collected by leukapheresis, and PBMCs were isolated by Ficoll-Histopaque density gradient centrifugation and then cryopreserved in liquid nitrogen vapor phase. Analytical flow cytometry was used to check the purity and quantity of each magnetically sorted T cell population. Genomic DNA was isolated from every sorted fraction and measured by UV absorbance on a Nanodrop 2000c. This clone was recorded a few times. No cognate antigen has been identified for it. The input lacks base qualities; no much larger clone sits a single base away.

Using the deep immunoSEQ assay, multiplex PCR amplified TCR CDR3 regions from genomic DNA. Genomic DNA extracted from each cell subset was distributed evenly over all wells of several immunoSEQ 96-well plates, and each plate served as one replicate. Each replicate PCR for sorted subsets received around 200 ng genomic DNA, equal to roughly 33,000 T cell genomes. Purified libraries were quantified with a Qubit 3.0 fluorometer, sized on a Bioanalyzer 2100, and re-quantified with the KAPA Library Quantification kit. Every immunoSEQ 96-well plate was sequenced on a separate single-read 150-cycle Illumina NextSeq 550 flow cell. For the original study's pipeline: The immunoSEQ output contained only junctional sequences without quality scores, so filtering could not match that applied to full-length reads. To assign V/J genes and CDR3, sequences were annotated against IMGT germline references using PyIR, a Python wrapper for IgBLAST v1.9. Reads were filtered out if the reads had weak V/J assignments (E-value above 1e-6), no CDR3, stop codons, out-of-frame junctions, or ambiguous translated residues. V3J clonotypes were defined as sequences sharing an identical inferred V gene, J gene, and CDR3 amino acid sequence. Percentage overlap between repertoires was calculated by dividing the number of shared unique clonotypes by the size of the smaller repertoire. Three approaches were used to assess repertoire richness: RTK rarefaction, the Chao1 estimator, and Recon v2.1 estimates of unobserved clonotypes. For all TCRbeta clonotypes obtained by the gDNA method from four donors, generation probabilities were computed with OLGA. Here the immuneACCESS table is served through TCRdb, limited to in-frame sequences with V and J called. Missing clones are a known gap in these copies; in checked studies unresolved V genes cover under half, and the rest lacks a known reason. The V and J calls and clone size were taken over from that table, and D and trimming were inferred from the DNA. The sample contains over a million clones, roughly 96% of them found a single time. The top ten clonotypes cover roughly 1.2% of the sample.

After removal of 0 bases from V and 2 bases from J, the junction retains 7 bases not matched to a gene. The CDR3, from cysteine to phenylalanine, totals 17 residues. Of all the DNA, just the CDR3 is kept, 51 bases in frame from base 1. Taken from the germline V gene, the CDR1 and CDR2 loops are SGDLS and YYNGEE. The sequenced sample consisted of naive CD4+ T cells sorted from blood. The sample's cell subset or site, from its label and the paper: CD45RA+ positively selected. This clonotype was sampled from a man aged 25-45 years in good health. This chain joins TRBV9 to TRBJ2-2; the central 7 bases match TRBD2. The bases are TGTGCCAGCAGCGTAGCAACGGCTAGCGGCAACACCGGGGAGCTGTTTTTT. This codes for CASSVATASGNTGELFF.